Listed here are 19 T cell receptor beta chains from one sample, sequenced in a study of blood T cell repertoires in COVID-19. The repertoire was sequenced with immunoSEQ multiplex PCR; TCRdb's copy has only in-frame clones and lacks some. Seen here are about 280,000 clones, 85% to 90% observed once, and the top ten hold approximately 10%. Specimen: peripheral blood. Receptors were obtained from a woman aged 25 to 45 with COVID-19, enrolled during active disease.

V usage is TRBV15 and J usage is TRBJ1-3; TRBD1 might be the D (5 bases). Germline V CDR1 and CDR2: LNHNV, YYDKDF (reference sequence). Trimming stripped 0 bases from V and 4 bases from J, with 13 bases between. The CDR3 sequence is 16 residues long. In DNA, the CDR3 is TGTGCCACCAGCAGAGATTTCAGGGTGGCCGGAAACACCATATATTTT. As protein: CATSRDFRVAGNTIYF.

The chain couples TRBV2 to TRBJ1-2; weak D call: TRBD1 (5 bases). From germline, CDR1 is SNHLY and CDR2 FYNNEI. This CDR3 has 13 amino acids. The ends were cut back, 5 bases at V and 4 bases at J, with 11 bases in the middle. CDR3: CASSLRTTYGYTF. The CDR3 nucleotides read TGTGCCAGCAGTCTGCGGACAACCTATGGCTACACCTTC.

V gene TRBV2 combines with J gene TRBJ2-1; 8 nucleotides line up with TRBD2. J lost 7 bases, V lost 3 bases, and 11 bases had no gene match. The germline gives CDR1 SNHLY, CDR2 FYNNEI. The CDR3 loop spans 16 amino acids. The CDR3 loop reads CASSDSLTGGRNEQFF. The CDR3 DNA reads as TGTGCCAGCAGTGACAGTTTAACGGGAGGGAGGAATGAGCAGTTCTTC.

The chain combines TRBV3-1 (or the pseudogene TRBV3-2) with TRBJ2-1, with 8 positions matching TRBD1. Germline assignment: CDR1 LGHDT and CDR2 YNNKEL (reference sequence). This CDR3 has 15 amino acids. V shed 6 bases and J 6 bases; nucleotides not matched to a gene: 10. The CDR3 DNA reads as TGTGCCAGCAGTCCCGGACAGGGACGCCTCAATGAGCAGTTCTTC. Translating it yields CASSPGQGRLNEQFF.

This clone was seen more than once but under ten times. The chain employs TRBV14 and TRBJ1-4; D is possibly TRBD1 (6 bases). Germline values: CDR1 SGHDN, CDR2 FVKESK. The V end lost 1 base, the J end lost 8 bases, and 14 bases lay between the germline ends. The CDR3 spans 15 residues. CDR3 sequence reads: CASSQGYRVGEKLFF. CDR3 DNA: TGTGCCAGCAGCCAAGGATACAGGGTCGGGGAAAAACTGTTTTTT.

This sequence joins TRBV7-8 and TRBJ2-3, with 16 bases matching TRBD2. J lost 3 bases, V lost 3 bases, and 3 bases had no gene match. CDR1 and CDR2 (germline): SGHVS, FQNEAQ. This CDR3 has 17 amino acids. CDR3 bases: TGTGCCAGCAGCTTGGGACTAGCGGGAGGGCCGACAGATACGCAGTATTTT. Translated: CASSLGLAGGPTDTQYF.

This chain links TRBV25-1 with TRBJ1-1; tentative D call: TRBD1 (6 bases). Between the trimmed V and J ends, which lost 4 bases and 2 bases, there was a span of 14 bases. In germline, CDR1 is MGHDK, CDR2 SYGVNS. This CDR3 is 15 amino acids long. For the CDR3, the DNA is TGTGCCAGCAGTGGGATTAGGGGGAGAAACACTGAAGCTTTCTTT. It is translated as CASSGIRGRNTEAFF.

V is TRBV6-2 or TRBV6-3 and J is TRBJ2-1; maybe TRBD1 (5 bases). The germline gives CDR1 MNHEY, CDR2 SVGEGT. V dropped 5 bases and J dropped 0 bases, with 11 bases sitting between them. The CDR3 consists of 15 residues. The chain's CDR3 is CASSDPRGSYNEQFF. DNA of the CDR3: TGTGCCAGCAGTGACCCAAGGGGCTCCTACAATGAGCAGTTCTTC.

This chain joins TRBV18 and TRBJ2-7, with TRBD1 identical over 9 bases. The CDR3 totals 17 residues. Germline lookup yields CDR1 KGHSH and CDR2 LQKENI. V lost 3 bases, J lost 2 bases, and 11 bases stayed unmatched. The CDR3 DNA sequence: TGTGCCAGCTCACCTAACAGGGGGCGCAATCGGGCCTACGAGCAGTACTTC. Encoded protein: CASSPNRGRNRAYEQYF.

The V and J genes are TRBV7-9 and TRBJ1-4, with D unclear. CDR1 and CDR2 from the germline V gene are SEHNR and FQNEAQ (reference sequence). Trimming took off 0 bases at V and 1 base at J, with 9 bases between the two ends. This CDR3 comprises 16 residues. CDR3: CASSLALGGTNEKLFF. DNA for the CDR3: TGTGCCAGCAGCTTAGCATTAGGCGGAACTAATGAAAAACTGTTTTTT.

The chain recombines TRBV19 with TRBJ1-6, with D perhaps TRBD1 (5 bases). CDR1 is LNHDA, CDR2 SQIVND, per germline (reference sequence). The V end was cut by 3 bases, the J end by 8 bases, with 11 bases between. This CDR3 is built from 14 residues. CDR3 nucleotides: TGTGCCAGTAGTATTGGACAACCCCATTCACCCCTCCACTTT. It translates to CASSIGQPHSPLHF.

The rearrangement joins TRBV19 to TRBJ2-7, with 10 bases lining up with TRBD1. The V gene end was trimmed by 6 bases and the J gene end by 3 bases; junction bases not matched to a gene: 8. The CDR3 runs 15 residues. Germline CDR1 and CDR2: LNHDA and SQIVND (reference sequence). The CDR3 nucleotides read TGTGCCAGTAGCCGCCGGACAGGGGGAGTCTACGAGCAGTACTTC. Translating it yields CASSRRTGGVYEQYF.

The V gene is TRBV3-1 (or the pseudogene TRBV3-2), the J gene TRBJ2-1; 7 bases agree with TRBD2. The CDR3 totals 15 residues. V was clipped by 0 bases and J by 3 bases; unmatched bases: 2. Looked up from germline, CDR1 is LGHDT and CDR2 is YNNKEL (reference sequence). CDR3 DNA sequence: TGTGCCAGCAGCCAAGATACGGGGGGCTACAATGAGCAGTTCTTC. This encodes CASSQDTGGYNEQFF.

The chain uses TRBV30 and TRBJ2-7, with TRBD1 matching over 9 bases. The V gene end was trimmed by 4 bases and the J gene end by 7 bases; junction bases not matched to a gene: 5. Germline V gene sequence: CDR1 GTSNPN, CDR2 SVGIG (reference sequence). This CDR3 has 12 amino acids. The CDR3 DNA sequence: TGTGCCTGGATTGGGACAGGGAAAGAGCAGTACTTC. Encoded protein: CAWIGTGKEQYF. Together with reference TRBV30 and TRBJ2-7, the CDR3 gives the full variable domain: SQTIHQWPATLVQPVGSPLSLECTVEGTSNPNLYWYRQAAGRGLQLLFYSVGIGQISSEVPQNLSASRPQDRQFILSSKKLLLSDSGFYLCAWIGTGKEQYFGPGTRLTVT.

The chain combines TRBV28 with TRBJ1-1; a possible D gene is TRBD1 (5 bases). V lost 6 bases to trimming and J lost 4 bases, with 18 bases between them. This CDR3 spans 15 amino acids. The germline gives CDR1 MDHEN, CDR2 SYDVKM. CDR3 protein: CASRFSPGGGTEAFF. In DNA, the CDR3 is TGTGCCAGCAGATTCAGCCCCGGGGGGGGCACTGAAGCTTTCTTT.

The chain links TRBV5-1 to TRBJ1-6, with 12 bases fitting TRBD1. This CDR3 contains 15 residues. Germline assignment: CDR1 SGHRS and CDR2 YFSETQ. The V segment lost 3 bases and the J segment 6 bases; nucleotides outside the gene matches: 1. The CDR3 here is CASSWGQGANSPLHF. The CDR3 coding sequence is TGCGCCAGCAGCTGGGGACAGGGGGCTAATTCACCCCTCCACTTT.

This clone was detected once. The chain couples TRBV28 to TRBJ1-5; perhaps TRBD1 as D (5 bases). From germline, CDR1 is MDHEN and CDR2 SYDVKM. The CDR3 extends over 14 amino acids. Trimming stripped 5 bases from V and 9 bases from J, with 17 bases between. CDR3: CASSPPPDMGPQHF. CDR3 nucleotides: TGTGCCAGCAGTCCCCCCCCGGACATGGGGCCCCAGCATTTT.

The rearrangement links TRBV30 to TRBJ2-2, with 8 bases identical to TRBD1. CDR1 is GTSNPN, CDR2 SVGIG, per germline (reference sequence). The junction had 8 bases not matched to a gene; V was cut back by 1 base and J by 4 bases. This CDR3 is built from 16 residues. The CDR3 is CAWSDRTGRGTGELFF. In DNA, the CDR3 is TGTGCCTGGAGTGACCGGACAGGGCGCGGCACCGGGGAGCTGTTTTTT.

This clone was seen ten or more times. This chain uses TRBV6-1 with TRBJ1-5, with 7 bases aligning to TRBD1. Trimming took 2 bases from V and 5 from J; bases not matched to a gene: 6. The CDR3 length is 15 residues. Germline V gene data show CDR1 as MNHNS and CDR2 as SASEGT. This chain's CDR3 is CASSEMAGGHQPQHF. In nucleotides, the CDR3 is TGTGCCAGCAGTGAAATGGCAGGGGGGCATCAGCCCCAGCATTTT.